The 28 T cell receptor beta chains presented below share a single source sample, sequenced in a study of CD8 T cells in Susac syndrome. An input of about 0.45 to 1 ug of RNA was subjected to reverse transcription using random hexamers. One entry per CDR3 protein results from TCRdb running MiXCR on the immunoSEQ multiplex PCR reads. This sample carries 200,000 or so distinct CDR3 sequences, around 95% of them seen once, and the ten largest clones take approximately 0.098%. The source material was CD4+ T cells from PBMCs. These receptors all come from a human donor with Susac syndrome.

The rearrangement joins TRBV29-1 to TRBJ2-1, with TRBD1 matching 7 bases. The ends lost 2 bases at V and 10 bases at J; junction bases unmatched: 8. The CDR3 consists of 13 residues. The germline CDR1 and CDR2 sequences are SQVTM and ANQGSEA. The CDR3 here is CSVELGGGGEQFF. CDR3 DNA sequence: TGCAGCGTTGAATTAGGGGGCGGCGGGGAGCAGTTCTTC.

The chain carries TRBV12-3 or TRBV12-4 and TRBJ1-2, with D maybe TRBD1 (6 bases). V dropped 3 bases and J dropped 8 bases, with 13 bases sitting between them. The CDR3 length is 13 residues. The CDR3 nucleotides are TGTGCCAGCAGTTTCTCGGACAGTCTCGGCTACACCTTC. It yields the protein CASSFSDSLGYTF.

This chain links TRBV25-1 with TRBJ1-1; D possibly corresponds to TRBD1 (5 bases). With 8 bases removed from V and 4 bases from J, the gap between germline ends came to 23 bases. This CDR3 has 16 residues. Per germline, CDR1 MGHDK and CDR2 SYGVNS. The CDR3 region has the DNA TGTGCCAGCCTACCTCGGGACCTCACAGGTTTCACTGAAGCTTTCTTT. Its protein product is CASLPRDLTGFTEAFF.

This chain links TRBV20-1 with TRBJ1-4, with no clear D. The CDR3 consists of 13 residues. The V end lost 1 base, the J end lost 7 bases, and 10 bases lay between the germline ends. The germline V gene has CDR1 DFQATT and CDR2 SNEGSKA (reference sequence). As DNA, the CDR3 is TGCAGTGCTAGAGGCGGCTTCATTGAAAAACTGTTTTTT. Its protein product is CSARGGFIEKLFF.

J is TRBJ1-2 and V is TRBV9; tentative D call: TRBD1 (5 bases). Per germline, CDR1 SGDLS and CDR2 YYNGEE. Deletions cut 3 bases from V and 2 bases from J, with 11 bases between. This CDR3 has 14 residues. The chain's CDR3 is CASSAPGRNYGYTF. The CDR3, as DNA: TGTGCCAGCAGCGCCCCGGGGCGGAACTATGGCTACACCTTC.

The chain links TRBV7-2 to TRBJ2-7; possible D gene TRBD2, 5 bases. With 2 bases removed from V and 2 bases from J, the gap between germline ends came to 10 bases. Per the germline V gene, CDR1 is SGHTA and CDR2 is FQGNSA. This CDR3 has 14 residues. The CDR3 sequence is CASSLSRETYEQYF. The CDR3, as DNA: TGTGCCAGCAGCTTATCAAGGGAGACCTACGAGCAGTACTTC.

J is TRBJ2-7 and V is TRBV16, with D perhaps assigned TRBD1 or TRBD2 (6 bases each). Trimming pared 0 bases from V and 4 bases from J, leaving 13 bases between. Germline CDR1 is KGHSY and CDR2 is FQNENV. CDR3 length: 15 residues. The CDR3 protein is CASSQSPGAPYEQYF. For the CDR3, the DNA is TGTGCCAGCAGCCAATCTCCGGGGGCCCCTTACGAGCAGTACTTC.

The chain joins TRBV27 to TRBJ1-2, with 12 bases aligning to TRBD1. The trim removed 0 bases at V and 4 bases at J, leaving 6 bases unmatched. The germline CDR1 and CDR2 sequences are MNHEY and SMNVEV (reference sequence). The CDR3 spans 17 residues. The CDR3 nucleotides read TGTGCCAGCAGTTTATCGGGGACAGGGGGCTTCGGCTATGGCTACACCTTC. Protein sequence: CASSLSGTGGFGYGYTF.

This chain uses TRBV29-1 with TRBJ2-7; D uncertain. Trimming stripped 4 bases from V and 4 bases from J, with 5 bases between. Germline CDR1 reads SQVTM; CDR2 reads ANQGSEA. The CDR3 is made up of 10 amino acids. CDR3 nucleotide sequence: TGCAGCGTTGGGGATTACGAGCAGTACTTC. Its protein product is CSVGDYEQYF.

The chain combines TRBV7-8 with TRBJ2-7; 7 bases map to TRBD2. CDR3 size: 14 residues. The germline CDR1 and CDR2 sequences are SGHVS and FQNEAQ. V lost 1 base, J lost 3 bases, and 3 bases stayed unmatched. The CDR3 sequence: CASSLGGEGYEQYF. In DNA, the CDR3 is TGTGCCAGCAGCTTAGGGGGGGAGGGCTACGAGCAGTACTTC.

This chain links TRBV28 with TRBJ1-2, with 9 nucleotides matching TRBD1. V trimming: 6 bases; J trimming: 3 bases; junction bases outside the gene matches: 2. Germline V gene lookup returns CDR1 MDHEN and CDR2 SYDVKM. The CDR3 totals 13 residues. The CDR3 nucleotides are TGTGCCAGCAGACGGACAGGGGACTATGGCTACACCTTC. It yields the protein CASRRTGDYGYTF.

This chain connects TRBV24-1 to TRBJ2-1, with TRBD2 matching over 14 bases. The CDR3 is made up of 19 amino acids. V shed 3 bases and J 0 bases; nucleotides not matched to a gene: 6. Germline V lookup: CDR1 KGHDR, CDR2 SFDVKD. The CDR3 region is CATSDETSGGANSYNEQFF. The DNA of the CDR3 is TGTGCCACCAGTGATGAGACTAGCGGGGGGGCTAACTCCTACAATGAGCAGTTCTTC.

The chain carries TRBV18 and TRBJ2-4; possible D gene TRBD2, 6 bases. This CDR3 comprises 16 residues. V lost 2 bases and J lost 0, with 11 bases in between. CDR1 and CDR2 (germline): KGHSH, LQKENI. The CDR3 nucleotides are TGTGCCAGCTCACCAGGTTTGGGGGGAGCCAAAAACATTCAGTACTTC. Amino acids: CASSPGLGGAKNIQYF.

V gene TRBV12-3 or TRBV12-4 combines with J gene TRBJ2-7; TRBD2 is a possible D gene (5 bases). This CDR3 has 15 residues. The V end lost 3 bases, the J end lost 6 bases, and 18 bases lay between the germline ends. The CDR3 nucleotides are TGTGCCAGCAGTTTTTGGAGGCTGCCCCAGACCGAGCAGTACTTC. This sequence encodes CASSFWRLPQTEQYF.

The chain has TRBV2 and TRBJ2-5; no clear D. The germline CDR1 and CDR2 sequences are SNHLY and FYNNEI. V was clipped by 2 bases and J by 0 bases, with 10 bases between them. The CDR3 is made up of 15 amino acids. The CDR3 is CASSEKASYQETQYF. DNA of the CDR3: TGTGCCAGCAGTGAAAAGGCAAGTTACCAAGAGACCCAGTACTTC.

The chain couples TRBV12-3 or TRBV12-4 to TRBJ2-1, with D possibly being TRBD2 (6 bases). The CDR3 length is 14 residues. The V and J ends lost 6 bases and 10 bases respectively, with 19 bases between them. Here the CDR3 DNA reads TGTGCCAGCAGCGTACATGGGGAGCGGGCGGAGCAGTTCTTC. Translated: CASSVHGERAEQFF.

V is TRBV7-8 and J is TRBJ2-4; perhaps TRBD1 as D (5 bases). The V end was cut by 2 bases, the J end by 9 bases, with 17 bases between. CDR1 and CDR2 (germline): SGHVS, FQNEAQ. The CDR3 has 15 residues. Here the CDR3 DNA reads TGTGCCAGCAGCTTACTGAGGCAGGGCGGTGGCATTCAGTACTTC. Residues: CASSLLRQGGGIQYF.

CDR3 residues: CASSLDSYNSPLHF. CDR3 nucleotide sequence: TGTGCCAGCAGCTTAGACAGCTATAATTCACCCCTCCACTTT. The gene calls are TRBV7-2 and TRBJ1-6; D unresolved. Germline-derived CDR1 and CDR2 are SGHTA and FQGNSA. The CDR3 is 14 amino acids. Trimming took 1 base from V and 3 from J, leaving 4 bases between them.

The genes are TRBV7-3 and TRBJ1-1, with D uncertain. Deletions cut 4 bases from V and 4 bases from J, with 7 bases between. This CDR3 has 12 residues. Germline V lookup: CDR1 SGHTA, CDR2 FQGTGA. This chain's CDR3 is CASSSPGTEAFF. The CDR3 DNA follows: TGTGCCAGCAGCTCCCCTGGCACTGAAGCTTTCTTT.

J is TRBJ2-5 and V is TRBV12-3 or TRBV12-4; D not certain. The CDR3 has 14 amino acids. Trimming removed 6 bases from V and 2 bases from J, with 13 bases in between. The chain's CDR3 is CASSRGPAQETQYF. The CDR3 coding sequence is TGTGCCAGCAGCCGCGGACCGGCGCAAGAGACCCAGTACTTC.

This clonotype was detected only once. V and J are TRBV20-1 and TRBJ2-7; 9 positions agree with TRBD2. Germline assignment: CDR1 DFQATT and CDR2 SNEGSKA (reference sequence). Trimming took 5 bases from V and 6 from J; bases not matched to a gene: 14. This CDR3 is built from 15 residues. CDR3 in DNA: TGCAGTGCTGCGACATCGGGGACTAGCCTCTTCGAGCAGTACTTC. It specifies CSAATSGTSLFEQYF.

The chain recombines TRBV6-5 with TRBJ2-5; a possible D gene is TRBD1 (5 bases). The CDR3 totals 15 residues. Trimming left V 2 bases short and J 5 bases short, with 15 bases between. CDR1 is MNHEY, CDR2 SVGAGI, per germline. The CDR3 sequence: CASSYQPQGGETQYF. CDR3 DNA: TGTGCCAGCAGTTACCAACCCCAGGGTGGTGAGACCCAGTACTTC.

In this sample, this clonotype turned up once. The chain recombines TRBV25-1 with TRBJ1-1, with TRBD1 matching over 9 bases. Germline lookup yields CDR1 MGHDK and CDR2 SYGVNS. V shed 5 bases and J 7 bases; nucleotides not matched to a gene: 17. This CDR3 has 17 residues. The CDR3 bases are TGTGCCAGCAGTACCAGGACCCGGGACAGGGCGTGGGGTGAAGCTTTCTTT. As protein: CASSTRTRDRAWGEAFF.

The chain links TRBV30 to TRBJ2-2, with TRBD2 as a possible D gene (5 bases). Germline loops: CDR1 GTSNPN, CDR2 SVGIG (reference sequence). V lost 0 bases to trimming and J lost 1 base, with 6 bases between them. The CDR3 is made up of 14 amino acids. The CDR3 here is CAWSVGRNTGELFF. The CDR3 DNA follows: TGTGCCTGGAGTGTAGGGAGGAACACCGGGGAGCTGTTTTTT. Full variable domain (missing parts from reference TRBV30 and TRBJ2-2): SQTIHQWPATLVQPVGSPLSLECTVEGTSNPNLYWYRQAAGRGLQLLFYSVGIGQISSEVPQNLSASRPQDRQFILSSKKLLLSDSGFYLCAWSVGRNTGELFFGEGSRLTVL.

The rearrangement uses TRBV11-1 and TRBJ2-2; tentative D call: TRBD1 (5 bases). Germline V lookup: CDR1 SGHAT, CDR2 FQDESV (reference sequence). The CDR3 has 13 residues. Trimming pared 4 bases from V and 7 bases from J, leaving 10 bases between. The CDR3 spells CASSSLRVGELFF. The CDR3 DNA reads TGTGCCAGCAGCTCACTCAGGGTCGGGGAGCTGTTTTTT. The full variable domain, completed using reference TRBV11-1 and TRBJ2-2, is EAEVAQSPRYKITEKSQAVAFWCDPISGHATLYWYRQILGQGPELLVQFQDESVVDDSQLPKDRFSAERLKGVDSTLKIQPAELGDSAMYLCASSSLRVGELFFGEGSRLTVL.

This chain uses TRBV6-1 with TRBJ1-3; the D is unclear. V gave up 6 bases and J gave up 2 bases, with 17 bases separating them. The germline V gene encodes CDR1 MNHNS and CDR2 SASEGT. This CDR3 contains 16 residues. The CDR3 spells CASSPTENLAGNTIYF. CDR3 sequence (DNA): TGTGCCAGCAGCCCAACAGAAAACCTAGCTGGAAACACCATATATTTT.

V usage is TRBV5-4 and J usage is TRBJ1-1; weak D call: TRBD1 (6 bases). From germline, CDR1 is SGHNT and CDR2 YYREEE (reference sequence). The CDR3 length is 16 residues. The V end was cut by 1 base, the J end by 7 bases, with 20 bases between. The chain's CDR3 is CASSLYPTGGRGEAFF. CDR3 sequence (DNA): TGTGCCAGCAGCTTGTACCCGACAGGAGGTCGAGGTGAAGCTTTCTTT. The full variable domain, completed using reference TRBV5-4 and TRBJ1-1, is ETGVTQSPTHLIKTRGQQVTLRCSSQSGHNTVSWYQQALGQGPQFIFQYYREEENGRGNFPPRFSGLQFPNYSSELNVNALELDDSALYLCASSLYPTGGRGEAFFGQGTRLTVV.

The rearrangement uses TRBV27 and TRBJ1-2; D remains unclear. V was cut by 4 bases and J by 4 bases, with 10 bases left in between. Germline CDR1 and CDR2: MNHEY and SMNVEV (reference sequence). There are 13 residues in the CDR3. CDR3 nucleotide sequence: TGTGCCAGCAGTTCGTCCATCACCTATGGCTACACCTTC. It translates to CASSSSITYGYTF.